What follows describes a single TCR beta chain. As yet, its antigen is unknown. Germline and junction disagree at one end, which may indicate a read error. This sample is part of a study of tumor and adjacent non-tumor tissue in lung cancer. Study-level points and caveats: Normal lung showed higher cumulative top 100 clone frequency than tumor. TCR diversity was significantly greater in tumor than normal lung tissue.

The template was RNA from unsorted bulk tissue. Between August and November 2014, newly diagnosed, chemotherapy-naive lung cancer patients underwent thoracic surgery in China. The CDR3 covers 15 residues. Per the germline V gene, CDR1 is DFQATT and CDR2 is SNEGSKA (reference sequence). The library came from three nested PCR rounds adapted from ARM-PCR protocols. TCRdb itself ran the multiplex PCR reads through MiXCR, one entry per CDR3 protein. The data show around 70,000 distinct CDR3 sequences, 55% to 70% seen once. What was sequenced was lung tumor tissue. The clonotype was recovered from a man aged 45-60 years with non-small cell lung cancer. V usage is TRBV20-1 and J usage is TRBJ2-4, with D perhaps matching TRBD1 (6 bases). CDR3 residues: CSAPKRGNSKNIQYF. DNA of the CDR3: TGCAGTGCCCCGAAGAGGGGGAACTCCAAAAACATACAGTACTTC.